This T cell receptor (beta chain) is from a study of blood T cells in healthy people across ages. The table lists this clonotype with a few counts. Then a second PCR, running roughly 7 to 11 cycles, was carried out with a sample-barcoded 5' primer and a J-beta primer mix. TCRdb called the 5' RACE reads again in MiXCR, with one record for every CDR3 protein. This sample has 780,000 or so distinct CDR3 sequences; roughly 25% occur once, and the top ten carry more than 3%. Per sample, extraction of total RNA gave at least 6 micrograms in every case. This CDR3 spans 15 amino acids. Germline CDR1 is SGDLS and CDR2 is YYNGEE. With 2 bases clipped from V and 2 bases from J, the junction kept 6 bases outside the gene matches. The sample was also linked to a second study, of T cells of mothers and their children. Per that paper: Second-PCR amplification with M1S added sample barcodes and 2-4 random nucleotides.

The chain links TRBV9 to TRBJ1-2; 7 nucleotides line up with TRBD1. The receptor was isolated from a boy aged 5-17 years in good health. Material for sequencing was blood. CDR3 in DNA: TGTGCCAGCAGCGTTTCAGGGGGAAACAACTATGGCTACACCTTC. Its protein is CASSVSGGNNYGYTF.